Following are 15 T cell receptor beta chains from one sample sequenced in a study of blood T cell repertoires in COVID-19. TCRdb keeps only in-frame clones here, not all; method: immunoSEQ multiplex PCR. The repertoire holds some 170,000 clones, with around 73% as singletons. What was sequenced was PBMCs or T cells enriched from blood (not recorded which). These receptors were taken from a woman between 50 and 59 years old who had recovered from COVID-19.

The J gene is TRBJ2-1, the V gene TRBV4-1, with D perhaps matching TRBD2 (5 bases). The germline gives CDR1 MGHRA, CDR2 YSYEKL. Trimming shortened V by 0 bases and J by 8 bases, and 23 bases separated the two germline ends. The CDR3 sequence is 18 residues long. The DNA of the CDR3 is TGCGCCAGCAGCCAAGACCCCTCGACGGGATTTTACTTCTATGAGCAGTTCTTC. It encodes CASSQDPSTGFYFYEQFF.

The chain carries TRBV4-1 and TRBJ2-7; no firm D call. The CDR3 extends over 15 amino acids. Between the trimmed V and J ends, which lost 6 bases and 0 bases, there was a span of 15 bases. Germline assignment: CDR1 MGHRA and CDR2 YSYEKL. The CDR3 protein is CASSINYPTSYEQYF. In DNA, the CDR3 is TGCGCCAGCAGTATTAACTACCCCACCTCCTACGAGCAGTACTTC.

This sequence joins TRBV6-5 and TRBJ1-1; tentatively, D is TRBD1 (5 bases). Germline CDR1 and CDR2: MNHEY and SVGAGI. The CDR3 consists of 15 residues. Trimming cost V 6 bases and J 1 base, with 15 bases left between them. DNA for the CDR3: TGTGCCAGCAGCCGGCCGGGCACAGGGAACACTGAAGCTTTCTTT. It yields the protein CASSRPGTGNTEAFF.

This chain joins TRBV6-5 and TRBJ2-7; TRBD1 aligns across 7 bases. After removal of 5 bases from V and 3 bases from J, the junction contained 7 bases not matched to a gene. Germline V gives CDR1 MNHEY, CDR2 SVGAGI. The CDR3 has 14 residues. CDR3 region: CASSIRQGNYEQYF. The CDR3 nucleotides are TGTGCCAGCAGTATACGACAGGGTAACTACGAGCAGTACTTC.

CDR3 region: CASSQGGTGGQPQHF. CDR3 nucleotides: TGTGCCAGCAGCCAAGGTGGAACAGGGGGTCAGCCCCAGCATTTT. J is TRBJ1-5 and V is TRBV3-1 (or the pseudogene TRBV3-2); 8 bases align to TRBD1. This CDR3 is built from 15 residues. CDR1 is LGHDT, CDR2 YNNKEL, per germline (reference sequence). Trimming removed 1 base from V and 6 bases from J; junction bases left unmatched: 5.

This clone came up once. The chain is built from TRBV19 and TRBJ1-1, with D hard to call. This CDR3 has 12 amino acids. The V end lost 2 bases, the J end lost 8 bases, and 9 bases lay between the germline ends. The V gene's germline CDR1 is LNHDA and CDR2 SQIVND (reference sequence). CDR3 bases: TGTGCCAGTAGTATACCGGAGAAAGAAGCTTTCTTT. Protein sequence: CASSIPEKEAFF. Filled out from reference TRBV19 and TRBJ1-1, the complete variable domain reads DGGITQSPKYLFRKEGQNVTLSCEQNLNHDAMYWYRQDPGQGLRLIYYSQIVNDFQKGDIAEGYSVSREKKESFPLTVTSAQKNPTAFYLCASSIPEKEAFFGQGTRLTVV.

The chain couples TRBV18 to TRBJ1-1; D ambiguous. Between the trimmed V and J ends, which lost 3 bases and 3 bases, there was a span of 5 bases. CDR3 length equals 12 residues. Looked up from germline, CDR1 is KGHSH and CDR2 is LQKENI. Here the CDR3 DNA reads TGTGCCAGCTCACCGGAGGACACTGAAGCTTTCTTT. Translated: CASSPEDTEAFF.

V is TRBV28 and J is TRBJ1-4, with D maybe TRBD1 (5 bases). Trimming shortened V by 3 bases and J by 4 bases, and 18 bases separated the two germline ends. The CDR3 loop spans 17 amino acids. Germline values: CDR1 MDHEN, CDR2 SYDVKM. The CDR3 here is CASSFGGWGGGNEKLFF. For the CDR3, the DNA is TGTGCCAGCAGTTTCGGGGGGTGGGGCGGCGGTAATGAAAAACTGTTTTTT.

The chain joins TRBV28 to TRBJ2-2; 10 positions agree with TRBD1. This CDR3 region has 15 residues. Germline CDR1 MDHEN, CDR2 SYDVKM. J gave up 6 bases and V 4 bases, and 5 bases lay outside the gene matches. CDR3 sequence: CASSSTGTGAGELFF. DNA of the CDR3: TGTGCCAGCAGTTCTACCGGGACAGGGGCCGGGGAGCTGTTTTTT.

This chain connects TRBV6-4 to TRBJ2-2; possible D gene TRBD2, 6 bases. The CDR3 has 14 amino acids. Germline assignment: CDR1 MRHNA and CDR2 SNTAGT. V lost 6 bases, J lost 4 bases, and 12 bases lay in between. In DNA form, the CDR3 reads TGTGCCAGCAGGCGGGACTTAGGCACCGGGGAGCTGTTTTTT. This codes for CASRRDLGTGELFF.

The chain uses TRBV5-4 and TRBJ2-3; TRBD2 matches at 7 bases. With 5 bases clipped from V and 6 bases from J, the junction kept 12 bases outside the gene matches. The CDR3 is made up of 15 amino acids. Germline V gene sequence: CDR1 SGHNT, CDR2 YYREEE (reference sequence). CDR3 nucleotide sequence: TGTGCCAGCAGGGTGAGCGGGATTTCGTCCGATACGCAGTATTTT. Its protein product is CASRVSGISSDTQYF. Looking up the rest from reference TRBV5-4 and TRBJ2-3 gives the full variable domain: ETGVTQSPTHLIKTRGQQVTLRCSSQSGHNTVSWYQQALGQGPQFIFQYYREEENGRGNFPPRFSGLQFPNYSSELNVNALELDDSALYLCASRVSGISSDTQYFGPGTRLTVL.

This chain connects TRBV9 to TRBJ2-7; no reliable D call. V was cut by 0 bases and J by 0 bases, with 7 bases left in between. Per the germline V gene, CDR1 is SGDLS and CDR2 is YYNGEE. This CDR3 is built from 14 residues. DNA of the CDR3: TGTGCCAGCAGCGTAGACCCCAGCTCCTACGAGCAGTACTTC. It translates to CASSVDPSSYEQYF.

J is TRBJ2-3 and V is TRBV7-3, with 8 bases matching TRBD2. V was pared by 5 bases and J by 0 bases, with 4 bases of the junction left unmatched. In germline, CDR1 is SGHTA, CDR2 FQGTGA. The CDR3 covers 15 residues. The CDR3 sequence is CASSQTSVSTDTQYF. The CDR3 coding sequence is TGTGCCAGCAGCCAGACTAGCGTAAGCACAGATACGCAGTATTTT.

CDR3: CASSPLLPENQPQHF. The CDR3, as DNA: TGTGCCAGCAGCCCACTACTACCCGAGAATCAGCCCCAGCATTTT. V usage is TRBV6-5 and J usage is TRBJ1-5; D is unresolved. Trimming shortened V by 6 bases and J by 4 bases, and 16 bases separated the two germline ends. Germline V gives CDR1 MNHEY, CDR2 SVGAGI. The CDR3 is 15 residues long.

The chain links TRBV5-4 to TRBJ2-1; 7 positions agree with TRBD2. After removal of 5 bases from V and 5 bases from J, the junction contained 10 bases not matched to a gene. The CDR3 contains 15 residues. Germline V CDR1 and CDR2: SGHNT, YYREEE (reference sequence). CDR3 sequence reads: CASRFTSAPDNEQFF. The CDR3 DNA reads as TGTGCCAGCAGGTTTACTAGCGCCCCGGACAATGAGCAGTTCTTC. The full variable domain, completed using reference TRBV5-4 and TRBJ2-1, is ETGVTQSPTHLIKTRGQQVTLRCSSQSGHNTVSWYQQALGQGPQFIFQYYREEENGRGNFPPRFSGLQFPNYSSELNVNALELDDSALYLCASRFTSAPDNEQFFGPGTRLTVL.